These 8 T cell receptor beta chains share one sample of origin, sequenced in a study of CD8+ T cells in alopecia areata. Reverse transcribed after extraction, RNA yielded cDNA as the sequencing template. Libraries were prepared by immunoSEQ multiplex PCR; TCRdb keeps only in-frame clonotypes and omits some of them. The data show 250,000 or so clones, with none appearing a single time. Separation of pooled cutaneous lymph node cells was by sorting with CD4, CD8alpha, NKG2D, NKG2ACE and other markers. Sequencing was done on a sample of CD4+ T cells sorted from a lymph node. These receptors were collected from a C3H/HeJ mouse with alopecia areata. These mice share the MHC haplotype H2-k.

Concerning this clone: The germline and genes are mouse ones. The CDR3 end falls 4 residues outside the read, so it is completed with the germline J gene. The chain joins TRBV3 to TRBJ2-1; 14 bases are a match to TRBD2. The CDR3 has 17 amino acids. Per the germline V gene, CDR1 is SNHLY and CDR2 is FYNGKV (reference sequence). V was clipped by 1 base and J by 6 bases; unmatched bases: 5. The CDR3 region is CASSLGGTGGAFAEQFF. The CDR3 bases that were read are TGTGCCAGCAGCTTAGGCGGGACTGGGGGGGCTTTTGCT.

The table lists this clone with a few counts. Mouse germline and gene names are used. The read ends 4 residues early relative to the CDR3; the germline J gene fills the gap. The chain is built from TRBV29 and TRBJ2-5, with D perhaps matching TRBD2 (6 bases). The germline V gene encodes CDR1 MSHET and CDR2 SYDVDS. This CDR3 region has 16 residues. This CDR3 is CASSLTWGKGEDTQYF. The covered CDR3 bases are TGTGCTAGCAGTTTAACCTGGGGAAAAGGGGAAGAC.

On this clone itself: The germline and genes are mouse ones. Read data end 4 residues before the CDR3 end; the end is taken from the germline J gene. This chain uses TRBV13-1 with TRBJ2-7, with D uncertain. V shed 4 bases and J shed 3 bases, with 8 bases lying between them. Germline V gene data show CDR1 as NSHNY and CDR2 as SYGAGN. The CDR3 length is 12 residues. CDR3 in amino acids: CASSRRVYEQYF. The covered CDR3 bases are TGTGCCAGCAGTAGAAGGGTCTAT.

This clone was counted between two and nine times. Germline and genes here are mouse. Coverage ceases 4 residues before the CDR3 finishes, and the germline J gene fills in the end. This chain connects TRBV1 to TRBJ2-7; 8 nucleotides align to TRBD2. Looked up from germline, CDR1 is NSQYPW and CDR2 is LRSPGD (reference sequence). This CDR3 comprises 15 residues. CDR3 bases read: TGCACCTGCAGTGCAGATGGGGGGGGCGCTTAT. Amino acid sequence: CTCSADGGGAY. The complete CDR3 protein is CTCSADGGGAYEQYF. Full variable domain (missing parts from reference TRBV1 and TRBJ2-7): VTLLEQNPRWRLVPRGQAVNLRCILKNSQYPWMSWYQQDLQKQLQWLFTLRSPGDKEVKSLPGADYLATRVTDTELRLQVANMSQGRTLYCTCSADGGGAYEQYFGPGTRLTVL.

Regarding this clone: A much larger clone is a single base away; this may be a read error. Genes here carry mouse names. The read ends 4 residues shy of where the CDR3 ends; the end is completed using the germline J gene. Other nucleotide sequences from this sample produce the same CDR3. The V gene is TRBV19, the J gene TRBJ1-2; D unresolved. Germline V lookup: CDR1 FNHDT, CDR2 SITEND (reference sequence). This CDR3 region has 13 residues. V was shortened by 4 bases and J by 0 bases, with 7 bases between the two germline ends. This CDR3 is CASSRQTNSDYTF. CDR3 DNA, as far as it was read: TGTGCCAGCAGTCGACAAACAAACTCC.

A few counts support this clone. Germline and genes: mouse. The read finishes 4 residues shy of the CDR3 end, and the germline J gene is used to complete it. The V gene is TRBV1, the J gene TRBJ2-3; the D gene is possibly TRBD1 (7 bases). The CDR3 length is 16 residues. V was cut by 0 bases and J by 2 bases, with 12 bases left in between. CDR1 is NSQYPW and CDR2 is LRSPGD in the germline V gene (reference sequence). The sequenced part of the CDR3 DNA is TGCACCTGCAGTGCAGATAGGGGGCTGGCTGCAGAA. As protein: CTCSADRGLAAE. The full CDR3 protein reads CTCSADRGLAAETLYF.

This clone has just a few counts. A much more abundant neighbour one base away suggests this may be a read error. Here the gene names and germline are mouse. The CDR3 is cut off 4 residues early in the read; its end comes from the germline J gene. This sample includes further DNA sequences coding for the same CDR3. V gene TRBV13-3 combines with J gene TRBJ1-1; possibly TRBD1 for D (6 bases). V was shortened by 5 bases and J by 0 bases, with 8 bases between the two germline ends. The CDR3 spans 13 residues. CDR1 is NNHDY, CDR2 SYVADS, per germline. CDR3 DNA (partial): TGTGCCAGCAGCGGGACAACAAACACA. This sequence encodes CASSGTTNT. Given in full, the CDR3 is CASSGTTNTEVFF.

About this clone itself: Germline and genes: mouse. Read coverage stops 4 residues before the CDR3 terminus; the germline J gene supplies the remainder. This chain joins TRBV19 and TRBJ2-5; no clear D. Trimming removed 2 bases from V and 3 bases from J, with 7 bases in between. The V gene's germline CDR1 is FNHDT and CDR2 SITEND (reference sequence). This CDR3 is built from 13 residues. The part of the CDR3 DNA that was read is TGTGCCAGCAGTATGGCTGGTCAAGAC. This gives the protein CASSMAGQD. The whole CDR3 region reads CASSMAGQDTQYF.